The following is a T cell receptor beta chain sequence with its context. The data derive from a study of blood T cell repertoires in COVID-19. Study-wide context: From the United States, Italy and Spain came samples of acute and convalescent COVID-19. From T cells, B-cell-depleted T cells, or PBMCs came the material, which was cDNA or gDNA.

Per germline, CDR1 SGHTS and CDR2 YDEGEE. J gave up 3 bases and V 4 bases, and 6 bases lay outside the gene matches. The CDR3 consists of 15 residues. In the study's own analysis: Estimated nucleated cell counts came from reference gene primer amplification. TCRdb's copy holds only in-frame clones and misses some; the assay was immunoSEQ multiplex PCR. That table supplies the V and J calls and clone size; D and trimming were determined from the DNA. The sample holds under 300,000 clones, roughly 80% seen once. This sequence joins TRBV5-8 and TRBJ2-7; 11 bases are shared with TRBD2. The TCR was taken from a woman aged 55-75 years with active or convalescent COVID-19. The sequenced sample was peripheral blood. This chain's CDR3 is CASSPRLAGIYEQYF. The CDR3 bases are TGTGCCAGCAGCCCCCGACTAGCGGGAATCTACGAGCAGTACTTC. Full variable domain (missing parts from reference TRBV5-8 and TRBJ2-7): EAGVTQSPTHLIKTRGQQATLRCSPISGHTSVYWYQQALGLGLQFLLWYDEGEERNRGNFPPRFSGRQFPNYSSELNVNALELEDSALYLCASSPRLAGIYEQYFGPGTRLTVT.